This is a list of T cell receptor beta chains from one sample in a study of low-dose radiotherapy and immunotherapy resistance in tumors. TCRdb independently ran MiXCR on the reads; one entry per CDR3 protein. The sample shows around 64,000 distinct CDR3 sequences, around 27% of them seen only once. Sample: PBMCs, taken before treatment. These receptor sequences come from a male donor with rectosigmoid adenocarcinoma. CDR3s include the opening cysteine and the closing phenylalanine or tryptophan. Fields, in order: CDR3 length, J gene, V gene, CDR3 protein.

13 | TRBJ2-1 | TRBV6-1 | CASSWTSYNEQFF
14 | TRBJ2-7 | TRBV14 | CASSQAPGHYEQYF
14 | TRBJ2-4 | TRBV11-2 | CASSSRLAKNIQYF
15 | TRBJ2-4 | TRBV4-2 | CASSQDRLDKNIQYF
17 | TRBJ2-4 | TRBV7-9 | CASSPVPTGTAKNIQYF
14 | TRBJ2-5 | TRBV30 | CAWSPTGVQETQYF
15 | TRBJ1-6 | TRBV7-9 | CASSLGDRDNSPLHF
13 | TRBJ2-7 | TRBV3-1 | CASSQGLAYEQYF
15 | TRBJ2-1 | TRBV29-1 | CSVPPSGRRVNEQFF
15 | TRBJ2-3 | TRBV5-4 | CASSNDAGFTDTQYF
17 | TRBJ2-5 | TRBV5-3 | CARSLSLASGGDETQYF
14 | TRBJ1-4 | TRBV20-1 | CSATSTFWSEKLFF
16 | TRBJ2-7 | TRBV12-3/TRBV12-4 | CASSLIGQTGGYEQYF
11 | TRBJ2-3 | TRBV20-1 | CSAPRSSTQYF
14 | TRBJ2-1 | TRBV5-1 | CASSLLAGFNEQFF
13 | TRBJ1-5 | TRBV24-1 | CATSDNDGQPQHF
16 | TRBJ1-4 | TRBV7-9 | CASSTSGWGRDEKLFF
13 | TRBJ2-3 | TRBV28 | CASSSGSTDTQYF
15 | TRBJ1-6 | TRBV20-1 | CSAGDFSSYNSPLHF
12 | TRBJ2-7 | TRBV5-6 | CASSRDISTWSF
14 | TRBJ2-1 | TRBV28 | CASSLTLTYNEQFF
14 | TRBJ2-1 | TRBV7-6 | CASSSRVLGNEQFF
16 | TRBJ2-1 | TRBV7-2 | CASSGDTRSSYNEQFF
16 | TRBJ2-5 | TRBV20-1 | CSAKSPGTGGLETQYF
14 | TRBJ1-1 | TRBV6-6 | CASHTTGGATEAFF